Included here is one T cell receptor (beta chain) sequence, with context. What it binds is unknown. V gave up 2 bases and J gave up 7 bases; unmatched junction bases: 3. The CDR3 loop spans 13 amino acids. Germline-derived CDR1 and CDR2 are MNHEY and SVGAGI. Amplification used primers for 54 TRBV and 13 TRBJ segments. The repertoire was sequenced with immunoSEQ multiplex PCR; TCRdb's copy has only in-frame clones and lacks some. The sample lists around 90,000 clones; 86% were seen once. The data belong to a study of T cell repertoires and HLA-DP antigens. Study details: In vitro CD4+ alloreactivity was against HeLa-presented HLA-DP.

Points from the study as a whole: The CD4+ repertoire was not split into naive and memory.

The source is a man between 45 and 60 years old in good health and CMV-seronegative. Source material: CD4+ T cells from PBMCs. This chain joins TRBV6-5 and TRBJ1-2; 8 nucleotides agree with TRBD1. The CDR3 sequence is CASSYGRGRGYTF. The CDR3 bases are TGTGCCAGCAGTTACGGCAGGGGGCGTGGCTACACCTTC.